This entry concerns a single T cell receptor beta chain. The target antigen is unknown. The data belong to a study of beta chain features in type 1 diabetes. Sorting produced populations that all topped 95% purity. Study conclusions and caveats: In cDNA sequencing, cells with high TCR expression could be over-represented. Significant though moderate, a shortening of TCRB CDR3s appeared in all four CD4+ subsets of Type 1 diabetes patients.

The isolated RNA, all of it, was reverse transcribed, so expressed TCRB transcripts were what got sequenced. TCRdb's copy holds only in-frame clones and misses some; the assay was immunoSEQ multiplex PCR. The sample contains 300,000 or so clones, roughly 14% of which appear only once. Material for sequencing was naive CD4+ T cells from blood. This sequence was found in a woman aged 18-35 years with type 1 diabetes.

The CDR3 sequence is CASSLRTGGPGELFF. Written as DNA, the CDR3 is TGTGCCAGCAGTTTACGTACAGGGGGCCCCGGGGAGCTGTTTTTT. The chain joins TRBV28 to TRBJ2-2, with TRBD1 matching over 9 bases. The CDR3 is 15 residues long. Germline V gene data show CDR1 as MDHEN and CDR2 as SYDVKM. J was trimmed by 6 bases and V by 2 bases; bases with no gene match: 4.